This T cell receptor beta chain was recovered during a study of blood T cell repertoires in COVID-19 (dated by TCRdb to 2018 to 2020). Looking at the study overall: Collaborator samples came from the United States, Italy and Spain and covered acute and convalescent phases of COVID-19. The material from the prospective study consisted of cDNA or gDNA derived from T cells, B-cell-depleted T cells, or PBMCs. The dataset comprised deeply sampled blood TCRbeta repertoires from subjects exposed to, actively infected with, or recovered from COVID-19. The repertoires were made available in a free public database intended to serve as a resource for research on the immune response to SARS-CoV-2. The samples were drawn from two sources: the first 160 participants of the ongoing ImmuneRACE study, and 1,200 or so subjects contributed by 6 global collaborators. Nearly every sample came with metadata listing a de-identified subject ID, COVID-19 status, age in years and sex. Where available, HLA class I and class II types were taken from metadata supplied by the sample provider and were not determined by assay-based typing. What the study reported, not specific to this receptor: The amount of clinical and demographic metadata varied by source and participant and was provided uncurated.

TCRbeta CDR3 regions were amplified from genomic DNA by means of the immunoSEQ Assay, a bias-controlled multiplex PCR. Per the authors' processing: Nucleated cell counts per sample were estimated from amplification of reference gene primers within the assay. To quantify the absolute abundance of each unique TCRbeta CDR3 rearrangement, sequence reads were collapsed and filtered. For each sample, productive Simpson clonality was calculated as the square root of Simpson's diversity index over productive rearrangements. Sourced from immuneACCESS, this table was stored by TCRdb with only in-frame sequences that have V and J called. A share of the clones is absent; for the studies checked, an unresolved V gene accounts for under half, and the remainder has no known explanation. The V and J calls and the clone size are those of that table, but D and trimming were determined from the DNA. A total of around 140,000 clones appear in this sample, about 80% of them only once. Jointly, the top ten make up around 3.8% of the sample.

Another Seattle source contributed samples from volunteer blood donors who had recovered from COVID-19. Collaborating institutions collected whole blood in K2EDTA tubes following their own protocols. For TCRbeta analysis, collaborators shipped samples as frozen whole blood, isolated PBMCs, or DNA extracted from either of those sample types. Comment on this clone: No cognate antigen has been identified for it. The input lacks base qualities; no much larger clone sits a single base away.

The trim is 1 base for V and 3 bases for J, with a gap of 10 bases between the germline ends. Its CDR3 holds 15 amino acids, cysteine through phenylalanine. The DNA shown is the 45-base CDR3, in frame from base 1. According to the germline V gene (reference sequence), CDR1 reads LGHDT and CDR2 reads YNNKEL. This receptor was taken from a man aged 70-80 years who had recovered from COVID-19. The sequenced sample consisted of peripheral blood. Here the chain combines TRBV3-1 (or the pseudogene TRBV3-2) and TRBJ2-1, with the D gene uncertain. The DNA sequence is TGTGCCAGCAGCCAAGTTGCGTTTAGCTACAATGAGCAGTTCTTC. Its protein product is CASSQVAFSYNEQFF.